Following are 29 T cell receptor beta chains from one sample sequenced in a study of T cells in women clearing cervical HPV infection. Generated by immunoSEQ multiplex PCR, the TCRdb table keeps only in-frame clones and is missing some. The table for this sample gives about 30,000 clones. The material sequenced was blood buffy coat. These receptors were taken from a woman aged 18-70 years with a cervical HPV16 infection that either progressed to CIN3+ or cleared (not recorded which).

The CDR3: CASSLTPFGLAAAEQYF. The covered CDR3 bases are TGTGCCAGCAGCTTAACTCCCTTTGGGCTAGCGGCCGCCGAG. The chain has TRBV7-8 and TRBJ2-7, with 7 bases matching TRBD2. The CDR3 is cut off 3 residues early in the read; its end comes from the germline J gene. V trimming: 2 bases; J trimming: 6 bases; junction bases outside the gene matches: 16. Germline CDR1 is SGHVS and CDR2 is FQNEAQ. This CDR3 comprises 17 residues.

About this clone itself: With the read ending 3 residues before the CDR3 end, the germline J gene is used to fill in that end. The chain uses TRBV10-3 and TRBJ2-7; TRBD1 matches 8 bases. From germline, CDR1 is ENHRY and CDR2 SYGVKD. The junction had 5 bases not matched to a gene; V was cut back by 10 bases and J by 3 bases. This CDR3 region has 12 residues. The chain's CDR3 is CATRQGHYEQYF. The covered CDR3 bases are TGTGCCACCAGACAGGGGCACTACGAG.

The part of the CDR3 DNA that was read is TGTGCCAGCAGTCTAAGGGGATGGACTGAA. It translates to CASSLRGWTE. The whole CDR3 sequence is CASSLRGWTEAFF. The chain links TRBV28 to TRBJ1-1; tentatively, D is TRBD1 (5 bases). Read sequence stops 3 residues before the CDR3 end, and the germline J gene provides the missing end. Looked up from germline, CDR1 is MDHEN and CDR2 is SYDVKM. Between the trimmed V and J ends, which lost 5 bases and 5 bases, there was a span of 12 bases. The CDR3 has 13 residues. Based on the CDR3 plus reference TRBV28 and TRBJ1-1, the full variable domain is DVKVTQSSRYLVKRTGEKVFLECVQDMDHENMFWYRQDPGLGLRLIYFSYDVKMKEKGDIPEGYSVSREKKERFSLILESASTNQTSMYLCASSLRGWTEAFFGQGTRLTVV.

Comments on this clone: The read terminates 3 residues ahead of where the CDR3 ends, so the germline J gene completes it. The chain has TRBV6-2 or TRBV6-3 and TRBJ2-7; possibly TRBD2 for D (5 bases). In germline, CDR1 is MNHEY, CDR2 SVGEGT. V lost 8 bases and J 4 bases, leaving 9 bases between the germline ends. The CDR3 contains 11 residues. The CDR3 loop reads CASGSGYEQYF. CDR3 DNA, as far as it was read: TGTGCCAGCGGTTCGGGGTACGAG.

A word on this clone: Read sequence stops 3 residues before the CDR3 end, and the germline J gene provides the missing end. This sequence joins TRBV30 and TRBJ2-7; 7 bases align to TRBD1. There are 12 residues in the CDR3. V dropped 3 bases and J dropped 2; count of bases not matched to a gene: 1. Germline loops: CDR1 GTSNPN, CDR2 SVGIG (reference sequence). CDR3 sequence: CAWRGGAYEQYF. The sequenced part of the CDR3 DNA is TGTGCCTGGAGAGGGGGCGCCTACGAG.

Concerning this clone itself: The read finishes 3 residues shy of the CDR3 end, and the germline J gene is used to complete it. V gene TRBV9 combines with J gene TRBJ2-5; possible D gene TRBD1, 6 bases. CDR1 SGDLS and CDR2 YYNGEE come from the germline V gene. The CDR3 contains 15 residues. V shed 0 bases and J shed 4 bases, with 13 bases lying between them. CDR3: CASSVGVSGVETQYF. CDR3 DNA (partial): TGTGCCAGCAGCGTAGGGGTTTCAGGGGTAGAGACC.

With respect to this clone: The read terminates 3 residues ahead of where the CDR3 ends, so the germline J gene completes it. The rearrangement links TRBV30 to TRBJ1-6; 7 bases are a match to TRBD1. The CDR3 totals 14 residues. Germline CDR1 is GTSNPN and CDR2 is SVGIG (reference sequence). With 0 bases clipped from V and 6 bases from J, the junction kept 2 bases outside the gene matches. The CDR3 region is CAWSVQGGNSPLHF. Partial CDR3 DNA: TGTGCCTGGAGTGTGCAGGGGGGTAATTCACCC.

As to this clone: The read is 3 residues too short to cover the CDR3 end, so that end is filled in from the germline J gene. This chain joins TRBV30 and TRBJ1-1; the D gene is possibly TRBD1 (5 bases). The germline gives CDR1 GTSNPN, CDR2 SVGIG (reference sequence). The germline V and J ends were trimmed by 6 bases and 4 bases, with 18 bases remaining between them. CDR3 length: 14 residues. The CDR3 bases that were read are TGTGCCTGCCAACCAATCAGGGATAGCACTGAA. It encodes CACQPIRDSTE. The complete CDR3 reads CACQPIRDSTEAFF. Filled out from reference TRBV30 and TRBJ1-1, the complete variable domain reads SQTIHQWPATLVQPVGSPLSLECTVEGTSNPNLYWYRQAAGRGLQLLFYSVGIGQISSEVPQNLSASRPQDRQFILSSKKLLLSDSGFYLCACQPIRDSTEAFFGQGTRLTVV.

As for this clone: The read ends 3 residues shy of where the CDR3 ends; the end is completed using the germline J gene. V usage is TRBV7-8 and J usage is TRBJ2-7, with D hard to call. Trimming took 1 base from V and 3 from J, leaving 10 bases between them. Germline V gene lookup returns CDR1 SGHVS and CDR2 FQNEAQ. The CDR3 spans 14 residues. The sequenced CDR3 bases are TGTGCCAGCAGCTTAGGTCGCGAACTCTACGAG. This codes for CASSLGRELYE. The whole CDR3 region reads CASSLGRELYEQYF.

As concerns this clone: The read ends 3 residues before the CDR3 terminus; that terminus is restored from the germline J gene. The gene calls are TRBV4-2 and TRBJ1-2; D ambiguous. Per the germline V gene, CDR1 is LGHNA and CDR2 is YNFKEQ. The length of the CDR3 is 16 residues. Deletions cut 0 bases from V and 4 bases from J, with 15 bases between. CDR3 sequence: CASSQDRALFSYGYTF. Incomplete CDR3 DNA: TGTGCCAGCAGCCAAGATAGGGCACTCTTCTCCTATGGC.

Worth noting for this clone: Coverage ceases 3 residues before the CDR3 finishes, and the germline J gene fills in the end. The chain is built from TRBV6-1 and TRBJ1-2; D unresolved. V lost 0 bases to trimming and J lost 4 bases, with 12 bases between them. Germline V gene data show CDR1 as MNHNS and CDR2 as SASEGT. The CDR3 consists of 15 residues. The chain's CDR3 is CASSEAVFSSYGYTF. The CDR3 DNA, read in part, is TGTGCCAGCAGTGAAGCGGTGTTCAGTTCCTATGGC.

Concerning this clone: The CDR3 end is not reached by the read, which stops 3 residues before it; the germline J gene fills it in. This sequence joins TRBV12-3 or TRBV12-4 and TRBJ2-7; either TRBD1 or TRBD2 may fit D (5 bases each). The length of the CDR3 is 12 residues. V was trimmed by 6 bases and J by 3 bases, leaving 9 bases between them. Incomplete CDR3 DNA: TGTGCCAGCAGGGGAGACAGCTACGAG. This encodes CASRGDSYE. The whole CDR3 sequence is CASRGDSYEQYF.

Points on this clone: The read ends 3 residues before the CDR3 terminus; that terminus is restored from the germline J gene. The chain joins TRBV12-3 or TRBV12-4 to TRBJ2-7, with D perhaps matching TRBD1 (5 bases). CDR3 length equals 16 residues. Trimming took off 1 base at V and 4 bases at J, with 17 bases between the two ends. This CDR3 reads CASSLDLGQGVYEQYF. Partial CDR3 DNA: TGTGCCAGCAGTTTAGATCTAGGGCAGGGTGTGTACGAG.

CDR3 loop: CASSSGQGAYNEQFF. CDR3 DNA (partial): TGTGCCAGCAGCTCCGGGCAGGGGGCCTACAATGAG. The chain is built from TRBV11-2 and TRBJ2-1, with TRBD1 matching 7 bases. The read ends 3 residues before the CDR3 terminus; that terminus is restored from the germline J gene. Germline V gene sequence: CDR1 SGHAT, CDR2 FQNNGV. The V segment lost 4 bases and the J segment 2 bases; nucleotides outside the gene matches: 5. The CDR3 runs 15 residues. The full variable domain, its missing parts supplied by reference TRBV11-2 and TRBJ2-1, is EAGVAQSPRYKIIEKRQSVAFWCNPISGHATLYWYQQILGQGPKLLIQFQNNGVVDDSQLPKDRFSAERLKGVDSTLKIQPAKLEDSAVYLCASSSGQGAYNEQFFGPGTRLTVL.

Details on this clone: The sequenced fragment ends 3 residues before the CDR3 boundary, so the rest is inferred from the germline J gene. The genes are TRBV10-2 and TRBJ2-5, with a tentative D call TRBD2 (6 bases). The CDR3 is made up of 13 amino acids. Germline V gene lookup returns CDR1 WSHSY and CDR2 SAAADI. CDR3 DNA (partial): TGCGCCAGCAGTGAGCGGGACTCTAGAACC. It specifies CASSERDSRT. The entire CDR3 sequence reads CASSERDSRTQYF.

Comments on this clone: The read finishes 3 residues shy of the CDR3 end, and the germline J gene is used to complete it. The chain joins TRBV2 to TRBJ1-5; D is perhaps TRBD1 (6 bases). The CDR3 is 15 amino acids. The V end was cut by 6 bases, the J end by 5 bases, with 17 bases between. CDR1 and CDR2 (germline): SNHLY, FYNNEI. The part of the CDR3 DNA that was read is TGTGCCAGCAGACTCCAACAGGGCGGCCATCAGCCC. This gives the protein CASRLQQGGHQP. Given in full, the CDR3 is CASRLQQGGHQPQHF.

Concerning this clone itself: The DNA ends 3 residues before the CDR3 does, and the rest of the CDR3 is filled in from the germline J gene. This chain links TRBV19 with TRBJ2-5; 7 bases are shared with TRBD1. Trimming at V came to 5 bases and at J to 7 bases, leaving 10 bases not matched to a gene. The CDR3 is 14 amino acids. The germline V gene has CDR1 LNHDA and CDR2 SQIVND (reference sequence). The CDR3 bases that were read are TGTGCCAGTAGTCCTTCGACAGGGTCGAGGACC. Residues: CASSPSTGSRT. The whole CDR3 is CASSPSTGSRTQYF.

Remarks on this clone: The CDR3 goes on 3 residues after the read ends, and that part is filled in from the germline J gene. The gene calls are TRBV5-1 and TRBJ1-4; the D gene is possibly TRBD1 (5 bases). Germline lookup yields CDR1 SGHRS and CDR2 YFSETQ. The CDR3 contains 14 residues. The V and J ends lost 1 base and 4 bases respectively, with 8 bases between them. The CDR3 protein is CASSLSRDNEKLFF. CDR3 DNA (partial): TGCGCCAGCAGCTTGAGCAGGGATAATGAAAAA.

A remark on this clone: Sequencing ends 3 residues short of the CDR3 end; the germline J gene provides the rest. The chain employs TRBV7-2 and TRBJ2-7, with no clear D. Germline lookup yields CDR1 SGHTA and CDR2 FQGNSA. The CDR3 contains 14 residues. V was shortened by 1 base and J by 6 bases, with 13 bases between the two germline ends. CDR3 DNA, as far as it was read: TGTGCCAGCAGCTTAGAGGGTTGGGCGATCGAG. It is translated as CASSLEGWAIE. In full, the CDR3 reads CASSLEGWAIEQYF.

With regard to this clone: The CDR3 extends 3 residues past the end of the read, so its final part is completed from the germline J gene. V is TRBV13 and J is TRBJ2-1; TRBD2 aligns across 11 bases. CDR1 PRHDT and CDR2 FYEKMQ come from the germline V gene (reference sequence). CDR3 size: 17 residues. V dropped 5 bases and J dropped 3; count of bases not matched to a gene: 9. The CDR3: CASSQALTSGSYNEQFF. Incomplete CDR3 DNA: TGTGCCAGCAGCCAGGCCCTAACTAGCGGGAGCTACAATGAG. The entire variable domain, with the rest obtained from reference TRBV13 and TRBJ2-1, is as follows: AAGVIQSPRHLIKEKRETATLKCYPIPRHDTVYWYQQGPGQDPQFLISFYEKMQSDKGSIPDRFSAQQFSDYHSELNMSSLELGDSALYFCASSQALTSGSYNEQFFGPGTRLTVL.

As for this clone: The CDR3 end is not reached by the read, which stops 3 residues before it; the germline J gene fills it in. This rearrangement joins TRBV12-3 or TRBV12-4 to TRBJ2-1; possible D gene TRBD1, 6 bases. V was clipped by 6 bases and J by 9 bases, with 12 bases between them. This CDR3 spans 12 amino acids. Incomplete CDR3 DNA: TGTGCCAGCAGACATACAGGGACTGAG. Protein product: CASRHTGTE. The entire CDR3 sequence reads CASRHTGTEQFF.

A note on this clone: An end of the junction differs from the germline gene, which may be a read error. The read terminates 3 residues before the CDR3 end, so the remaining end is supplied by the germline J gene. Other DNA variants within this sample encode the same CDR3. V usage is TRBV4-2 and J usage is TRBJ2-7; D is possibly TRBD2 (5 bases). Per the germline V gene, CDR1 is LGHNA and CDR2 is YNFKEQ. CDR3 length: 13 residues. CDR3 amino acids: CASSQNRGYEQYF. Partial CDR3 DNA: TGCGCCAGCAGCCAGAATCGGGGATACGAG.

Comments on this clone: The CDR3 goes on 3 residues after the read ends, and that part is filled in from the germline J gene. This chain joins TRBV5-1 and TRBJ2-3, with 12 bases that match TRBD1. V trimming: 4 bases; J trimming: 4 bases; junction bases outside the gene matches: 7. The CDR3 length is 16 residues. CDR1 and CDR2 (germline): SGHRS, YFSETQ. The CDR3 DNA, read in part, is TGCGCCAGCAGCGTAAGAGGGACAGGGGGCCCAGATACG. This codes for CASSVRGTGGPDT. From start to end, the CDR3 is CASSVRGTGGPDTQYF.

Details on this clone: From the germline J gene comes the end of the CDR3, since the read stops 3 residues before it. This sequence joins TRBV18 and TRBJ1-6; TRBD1 might be the D (6 bases). This CDR3 contains 14 residues. Germline V CDR1 and CDR2: KGHSH, LQKENI. Trimming took off 3 bases at V and 9 bases at J, with 12 bases between the two ends. Here the CDR3 reads CASSPGQGLSPLHF. The CDR3 bases that were read are TGTGCCAGCTCACCCGGGCAGGGGCTTTCACCC.

Details on this clone: The read terminates 3 residues before the CDR3 end, so the remaining end is supplied by the germline J gene. The J gene is TRBJ2-5, the V gene TRBV7-6; a possible D gene is TRBD1 (5 bases). Germline CDR1 reads SGHVS; CDR2 reads FNYEAQ. The CDR3 is 15 residues long. V lost 2 bases to trimming and J lost 5 bases, with 15 bases between them. The CDR3 bases that were read are TGTGCCAGCAGCTTATCCACAGGCGTACGGGAGACC. This encodes CASSLSTGVRET. The full CDR3 sequence reads CASSLSTGVRETQYF. The full variable domain, its missing parts supplied by reference TRBV7-6 and TRBJ2-5, is GAGVSQSPRYKVTKRGQDVALRCDPISGHVSLYWYRQALGQGPEFLTYFNYEAQQDKSGLPNDRFSAERPEGSISTLTIQRTEQRDSAMYRCASSLSTGVRETQYFGPGTRLLVL.

The CDR3 here is CASSAWTGATYGYTF. CDR3 bases read: TGTGCCAGCAGCGCGTGGACAGGGGCTACCTATGGC. The rearrangement uses TRBV5-6 and TRBJ1-2, with 9 bases lining up with TRBD1. The read ends 3 residues before the CDR3 terminus; that terminus is restored from the germline J gene. Per germline, CDR1 SGHDT and CDR2 YYEEEE. The V gene end was trimmed by 4 bases and the J gene end by 4 bases; junction bases not matched to a gene: 8. This CDR3 has 15 residues.

A remark on this clone: The CDR3 end lies 3 residues beyond the end of the read and is filled in from the germline J gene. The chain links TRBV7-2 to TRBJ1-1, with 8 bases aligning to TRBD1. Germline V gives CDR1 SGHTA, CDR2 FQGNSA. There are 12 residues in the CDR3. The CDR3 sequence: CASSLGQGKAFF. Partial CDR3 DNA: TGTGCCAGCAGCTTAGGACAGGGGAAA.

Worth noting for this clone: The read gets to within 3 residues of the CDR3 end, and the germline J gene fills in the rest. J is TRBJ2-6 and V is TRBV19; 9 positions agree with TRBD1. The CDR3 sequence is 17 residues long. V shed 6 bases, J shed 2 bases, and the junction held 8 bases outside the gene matches. CDR1 is LNHDA, CDR2 SQIVND, per germline (reference sequence). CDR3 protein: CASSVPGQGPGANVLTF. The CDR3 bases that were read are TGTGCCAGTAGCGTCCCGGGACAGGGCCCTGGGGCCAACGTC.

CDR3 in amino acids: CASSEGGSSGPRDTQYF. Incomplete CDR3 DNA: TGTGCCAGCAGTGAAGGAGGGTCGAGCGGTCCCCGGGATACC. This rearrangement joins TRBV2 to TRBJ2-5; possibly TRBD2 for D (5 bases). The CDR3 extends 3 residues past the end of the read, so its final part is completed from the germline J gene. Germline loops: CDR1 SNHLY, CDR2 FYNNEI. This CDR3 comprises 17 residues.